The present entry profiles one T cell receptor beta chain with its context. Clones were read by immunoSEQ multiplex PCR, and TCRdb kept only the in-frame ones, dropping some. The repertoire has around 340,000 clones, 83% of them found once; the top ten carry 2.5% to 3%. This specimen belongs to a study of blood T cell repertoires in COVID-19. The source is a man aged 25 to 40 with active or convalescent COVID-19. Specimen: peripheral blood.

The CDR3 here is CASSYSAFYTF. In nucleotides, the CDR3 is TGTGCCAGCAGTTACTCAGCCTTCTACACCTTC. The gene calls are TRBV6-2 or TRBV6-3 and TRBJ1-2, with D hard to call. Trimming stripped 0 bases from V and 10 bases from J, with 6 bases between. Germline V gene sequence: CDR1 MNHEY, CDR2 SVGEGT. The CDR3 runs to 11 residues.